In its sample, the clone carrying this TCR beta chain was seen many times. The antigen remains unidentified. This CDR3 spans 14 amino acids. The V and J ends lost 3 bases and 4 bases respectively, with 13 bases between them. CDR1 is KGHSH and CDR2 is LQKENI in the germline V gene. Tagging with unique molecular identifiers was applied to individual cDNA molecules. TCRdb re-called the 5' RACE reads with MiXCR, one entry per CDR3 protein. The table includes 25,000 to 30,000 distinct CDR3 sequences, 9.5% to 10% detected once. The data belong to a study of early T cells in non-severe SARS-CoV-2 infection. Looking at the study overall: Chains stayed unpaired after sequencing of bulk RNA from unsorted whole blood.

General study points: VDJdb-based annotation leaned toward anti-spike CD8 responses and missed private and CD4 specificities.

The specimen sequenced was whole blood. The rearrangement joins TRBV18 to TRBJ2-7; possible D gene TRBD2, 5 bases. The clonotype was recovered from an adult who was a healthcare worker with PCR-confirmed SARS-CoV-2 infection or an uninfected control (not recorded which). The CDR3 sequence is CASSPDGIPYEQYF. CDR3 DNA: TGTGCCAGCTCACCGGACGGGATTCCGTACGAGCAGTACTTC.